Below, one TCR beta chain is given with its context. What it binds is not known. This specimen comes from a study of T cell responses to AZD1222 COVID-19 vaccine. Study conclusions and caveats: Only six individuals given AZD1222 were seropositive at baseline. Scientists sampled the repertoires only once the peak T cell response had passed. Spike was spanned by vaccine-associated CD4 TCRs, with dominance at 160-218 and 743-854.

Germline V gives CDR1 ENHRY, CDR2 SYGVKD. Trimming removed 5 bases from V and 10 bases from J; junction bases left unmatched: 6. This CDR3 spans 15 amino acids. Some clones are missing from TCRdb's copy, which holds only in-frame ones; the method was immunoSEQ multiplex PCR. The sample consists of approximately 150,000 clones, about 91% of them appearing once. The sequenced sample was peripheral blood, obtained on day 0 of AZD1222 vaccination. The receptor was derived from an adult in good health. This chain connects TRBV10-3 to TRBJ1-6, with 12 nucleotides matching TRBD1. The DNA for the CDR3 is TGTGCCATCAGTCCGGGACAGGGGGCAGGGTCACCCCTCCACTTT. Protein product: CAISPGQGAGSPLHF.